The clone carrying this TCR beta chain was detected only a few times. Antigen unknown. As for time point: persistent/refractory GD, antithyroid drugs over 5 years with positive TRAb. PBMCs were the source of the RNA used for TCR sequencing. Staff drew roughly 10 milliliters of peripheral blood into EDTA tubes. This sample was taken from a study of regulatory T cells in long-lasting Graves disease. Study information: Graves' disease counted as persistent after over 5 years of antithyroid drugs with positive TSH receptor antibodies.

Study findings and constraints: Persistent cases favored TRBV28, TRBJ1-2 and TRBJ2-5. TCR diversity was lower in persistent Graves' patients than in newly diagnosed ones.

In building TCR beta libraries, iRepertoire HTBI primers were used together with Arm-PCR of CDR3 regions. TCRdb redid the calling of the multiplex PCR reads with MiXCR, one entry per CDR3 protein. The sample includes roughly 450,000 distinct CDR3 sequences, about 20% of them seen just once. With V trimmed by 3 bases and J by 6 bases, 8 bases remained unmatched. The CDR3 consists of 15 residues. CDR1 is DFQATT and CDR2 is SNEGSKA in the germline V gene (reference sequence). This sequence was found in a female donor with Graves disease. The sequences come from peripheral blood mononuclear cells (PBMCs), collected when the disease was refractory, from a patient treated with antithyroid drugs. V gene TRBV20-1 combines with J gene TRBJ2-2; the match to TRBD2 covers 9 bases. The CDR3 bases are TGCAGTGCTAGGCCCCTTAGCGGGAGTCCCGGGGAGCTGTTTTTT. It is translated as CSARPLSGSPGELFF.